A single sample gave rise to the 24 T cell receptor beta chains below, sequenced in a study of cytomegalovirus exposure and HLA in healthy donors (TCRdb year 2017). The library was made by the immunoSEQ multiplex PCR assay. The multiplex PCR relied on a mix of 60 forward primers for TCR Vbeta segments and 13 reverse primers for TCR Jbeta segments. The source is immuneACCESS, and TCRdb retained only in-frame sequences with V and J called. Part of the clones is not carried over; for the studies checked, unresolved V genes explain less than half of this, and the remainder is unexplained. Within this sample are 200,000 to 250,000 clones, with about 83% of them counted one time only. Together, the top ten hold 1.1% to 1.5% of the sample. The material sequenced was PBMCs. These receptors all stem from a girl aged 10-17 years in good health and CMV-seronegative.

The chain employs TRBV5-4 and TRBJ2-1; 10 bases map to TRBD2. Trimming at V came to 4 bases and at J to 9 bases, leaving 10 bases not matched to a gene. The CDR3 loop spans 15 amino acids. The germline gives CDR1 SGHNT, CDR2 YYREEE (reference sequence). Here the CDR3 reads CASSPTGTSAGEQFF. CDR3 sequence (DNA): TGTGCCAGCAGCCCAACCGGGACTAGCGCGGGTGAGCAGTTCTTC.

The CDR3: CASSSGLANEQFF. CDR3 sequence (DNA): TGTGCCAGCAGCTCCGGACTAGCGAATGAGCAGTTCTTC. The gene calls are TRBV11-2 and TRBJ2-1; 9 bases line up with TRBD2. The CDR3 has 13 residues. J was trimmed by 7 bases and V by 4 bases; bases with no gene match: 2. CDR1 is SGHAT, CDR2 FQNNGV, per germline.

A few counts support this clone. The chain carries TRBV7-6 and TRBJ1-1; D is possibly TRBD1 (5 bases). The CDR3 loop spans 15 amino acids. CDR1 is SGHVS, CDR2 FNYEAQ, per germline. V was shortened by 3 bases and J by 1 base, with 12 bases between the two germline ends. The CDR3 is CASSLGRWENTEAFF. In DNA form, the CDR3 reads TGTGCCAGCAGCTTGGGGCGGTGGGAGAACACTGAAGCTTTCTTT.

The J gene is TRBJ1-5, the V gene TRBV19, with TRBD1 matching over 8 bases. J gave up 2 bases and V 2 bases, and 5 bases lay outside the gene matches. The CDR3 has 16 residues. Germline lookup yields CDR1 LNHDA and CDR2 SQIVND (reference sequence). CDR3 in amino acids: CASSIQGAGRNQPQHF. The CDR3, as DNA: TGTGCCAGTAGTATACAGGGGGCCGGGCGCAATCAGCCCCAGCATTTT. The entire variable domain, with the rest obtained from reference TRBV19 and TRBJ1-5, is as follows: DGGITQSPKYLFRKEGQNVTLSCEQNLNHDAMYWYRQDPGQGLRLIYYSQIVNDFQKGDIAEGYSVSREKKESFPLTVTSAQKNPTAFYLCASSIQGAGRNQPQHFGDGTRLSIL.

The V gene is TRBV28, the J gene TRBJ1-1; 10 bases map to TRBD1. The CDR3 has 15 residues. V was clipped by 6 bases and J by 4 bases; unmatched bases: 8. Germline loops: CDR1 MDHEN, CDR2 SYDVKM. This CDR3 is CASSTPGTGATEAFF. For the CDR3, the DNA is TGTGCCAGCAGCACCCCCGGGACAGGGGCCACTGAAGCTTTCTTT.

The genes are TRBV28 and TRBJ2-7, with 8 bases identical to TRBD1. This CDR3 comprises 15 residues. J lost 9 bases, V lost 4 bases, and 14 bases had no gene match. In germline, CDR1 is MDHEN, CDR2 SYDVKM. The CDR3 nucleotides are TGTGCCAGCAGTTCCCCCGGGACAGGCCACAACCGGCAGTACTTC. Translated: CASSSPGTGHNRQYF.

This clone was seen a few times. This chain joins TRBV7-6 and TRBJ2-1; 9 nucleotides line up with TRBD2. Germline V gene data show CDR1 as SGHVS and CDR2 as FNYEAQ. There are 17 residues in the CDR3. J gave up 1 base and V 5 bases, and 9 bases lay outside the gene matches. The CDR3 region is CASSHIPLAGSYNEQFF. The DNA for the CDR3 is TGTGCCAGCAGCCATATTCCCCTAGCGGGGTCCTACAATGAGCAGTTCTTC.

This sequence joins TRBV4-1 and TRBJ1-3, with D maybe TRBD1 (6 bases). Germline CDR1 and CDR2: MGHRA and YSYEKL. V was cut by 3 bases and J by 0 bases, with 12 bases left in between. CDR3 length: 16 amino acids. The CDR3 region is CASSHWTVSSGNTIYF. The CDR3 DNA is TGCGCCAGCAGCCACTGGACAGTTTCCTCTGGAAACACCATATATTTT.

DNA for the CDR3: TGTGCCAGCAGCCCCGCGGGGGCTTTTGAGCAGTTCTTC. This sequence encodes CASSPAGAFEQFF. The chain recombines TRBV9 with TRBJ2-1, with D possibly matching TRBD2 (7 bases). Germline V gene lookup returns CDR1 SGDLS and CDR2 YYNGEE. V lost 4 bases, J lost 9 bases, and 14 bases lay in between. The CDR3 totals 13 residues.

The CDR3 nucleotides read TGTGCCTCCCGGCCGGAGAGTGGGACGCAGTATTTT. Protein sequence: CASRPESGTQYF. The J gene is TRBJ2-3, the V gene TRBV10-3; D is ambiguous. CDR1 ENHRY and CDR2 SYGVKD come from the germline V gene. The CDR3 is 12 amino acids. V lost 11 bases to trimming and J lost 9 bases, with 18 bases between them.

The rearrangement joins TRBV5-8 to TRBJ2-1; 8 bases align to TRBD2. CDR3 length equals 17 residues. V dropped 1 base and J dropped 7; count of bases not matched to a gene: 13. Germline CDR1 and CDR2: SGHTS and YDEGEE. Written as DNA, the CDR3 is TGTGCCAGCAGCTTGAGATTATGGCTAGCGGGCAAAAATGAGCAGTTCTTC. Its protein product is CASSLRLWLAGKNEQFF. The full variable domain, with the rest looked up from reference TRBV5-8 and TRBJ2-1, is EAGVTQSPTHLIKTRGQQATLRCSPISGHTSVYWYQQALGLGLQFLLWYDEGEERNRGNFPPRFSGRQFPNYSSELNVNALELEDSALYLCASSLRLWLAGKNEQFFGPGTRLTVL.

V gene TRBV6-5 combines with J gene TRBJ1-1, with 7 positions matching TRBD1. Germline trimming cut 7 bases from V and 8 bases from J; bases unmatched to any gene: 13. The CDR3 has 14 residues. The germline CDR1 and CDR2 sequences are MNHEY and SVGAGI. DNA for the CDR3: TGTGCCAGCAAACAGGGGATGGGGCGTATCGAAGCTTTCTTT. This translates into CASKQGMGRIEAFF.

V is TRBV5-4 and J is TRBJ2-3; TRBD2 matches 7 bases. The germline V gene has CDR1 SGHNT and CDR2 YYREEE (reference sequence). V lost 5 bases and J lost 2; bases outside the gene matches: 8. The CDR3 totals 15 residues. The CDR3 loop is CASRPPSGNTDTQYF. The CDR3 DNA is TGTGCCAGCAGACCGCCTAGCGGCAACACAGATACGCAGTATTTT.

The chain carries TRBV7-8 and TRBJ2-7, with 14 positions matching TRBD2. This CDR3 is built from 15 residues. The V gene end was trimmed by 5 bases and the J gene end by 4 bases; junction bases not matched to a gene: 4. Per the germline V gene, CDR1 is SGHVS and CDR2 is FQNEAQ. The CDR3 protein is CASSLGTSGSYEQYF. The CDR3 DNA is TGTGCCAGCAGCCTGGGGACTAGCGGGAGTTACGAGCAGTACTTC.

The chain employs TRBV5-4 and TRBJ1-4, with a tentative D call TRBD1 (5 bases). The CDR3 consists of 17 residues. Germline CDR1 SGHNT, CDR2 YYREEE (reference sequence). Deletions cut 4 bases from V and 0 bases from J, with 16 bases between. CDR3 loop: CASSRSPSRATNEKLFF. The CDR3 DNA is TGTGCCAGCAGCCGATCTCCCTCCAGGGCAACTAATGAAAAACTGTTTTTT.

V usage is TRBV18 and J usage is TRBJ1-1, with D possibly matching TRBD1 (6 bases). The CDR3 runs 14 residues. V lost 2 bases, J lost 1 base, and 8 bases lay in between. CDR1 is KGHSH, CDR2 LQKENI, per germline. CDR3 nucleotides: TGTGCCAGCTCACCAGTGACAGGGAACACTGAAGCTTTCTTT. This encodes CASSPVTGNTEAFF.

The V gene is TRBV28, the J gene TRBJ1-2; 9 bases match TRBD1. The CDR3 contains 14 residues. Germline CDR1 is MDHEN and CDR2 is SYDVKM. J lost 8 bases, V lost 4 bases, and 8 bases had no gene match. The CDR3 DNA reads TGTGCCAGCAGTTCCGGGACAGGGAGCGGAGGCTACACCTTC. Amino acid sequence: CASSSGTGSGGYTF.

The chain is built from TRBV28 and TRBJ1-3; TRBD1 aligns across 7 bases. This CDR3 has 15 amino acids. CDR1 and CDR2 from the germline V gene are MDHEN and SYDVKM. Trimming cost V 5 bases and J 0 bases; bases outside gene matches: 4. CDR3 amino acids: CASSQRQGSGNTIYF. As DNA, the CDR3 is TGTGCCAGCAGTCAACGACAGGGCTCTGGAAACACCATATATTTT.

Points on this clone: No conserved phenylalanine or tryptophan is present at the end of the CDR3, so a read error is the likely explanation. The chain uses TRBV18 and TRBJ1-1; unclear D gene. Germline V gene lookup returns CDR1 KGHSH and CDR2 LQKENI. This CDR3 contains 16 residues. Deletions cut 3 bases from V and 5 bases from J, with 19 bases between. The CDR3 protein is CASSPIGVRIGTEAFL. Here the CDR3 DNA reads TGTGCCAGCTCACCTATCGGGGTTCGGATTGGGACTGAAGCTTTCCTT.

This sequence joins TRBV2 and TRBJ1-1, with D maybe TRBD1 (5 bases). Per the germline V gene, CDR1 is SNHLY and CDR2 is FYNNEI. The ends were cut back, 11 bases at V and 1 base at J, with 8 bases in the middle. The CDR3 is made up of 11 amino acids. CDR3 nucleotides: TGTGCCGGACATAAGAACACTGAAGCTTTCTTT. Translation gives CAGHKNTEAFF.

The rearrangement uses TRBV7-9 and TRBJ2-7; D is perhaps TRBD2 (6 bases). CDR1 SEHNR and CDR2 FQNEAQ come from the germline V gene (reference sequence). V dropped 5 bases and J dropped 2 bases, with 19 bases sitting between them. The CDR3 spans 16 residues. The CDR3 protein is CASSPPGRLIAYEQYF. The CDR3 DNA sequence: TGTGCCAGCAGCCCCCCCGGGAGACTAATAGCCTACGAGCAGTACTTC. The complete variable domain, with remaining parts taken from reference TRBV7-9 and TRBJ2-7, reads DTGVSQNPRHKITKRGQNVTFRCDPISEHNRLYWYRQTLGQGPEFLTYFQNEAQLEKSRLLSDRFSAERPKGSFSTLEIQRTEQGDSAMYLCASSPPGRLIAYEQYFGPGTRLTVT.

The V gene is TRBV6-5, the J gene TRBJ2-3; 8 positions match TRBD1. The CDR3 totals 13 residues. Per the germline V gene, CDR1 is MNHEY and CDR2 is SVGAGI. The V gene end was trimmed by 6 bases and the J gene end by 3 bases; junction bases not matched to a gene: 2. The CDR3 bases are TGTGCCAGCAGGTACAGGGGGACAGATACGCAGTATTTT. Translating it yields CASRYRGTDTQYF.

The chain combines TRBV4-3 with TRBJ2-1; 10 nucleotides agree with TRBD2. The germline V gene has CDR1 LGHNA and CDR2 YSLEER. There are 18 residues in the CDR3. The junction had 12 bases not matched to a gene; V was cut back by 1 base and J by 6 bases. The DNA of the CDR3 is TGCGCCAGCAGCCAAGCCCCTCCGTGGAGCGGGGGGGCCAATGAGCAGTTCTTC. It encodes CASSQAPPWSGGANEQFF.

The chain carries TRBV5-8 and TRBJ1-4; 7 nucleotides match TRBD1. This CDR3 is 14 amino acids long. Per germline, CDR1 SGHTS and CDR2 YDEGEE. V shed 3 bases and J 5 bases; nucleotides not matched to a gene: 4. CDR3 DNA sequence: TGTGCCAGCAGCTCGGGACAGCTAAATGAAAAACTGTTTTTT. Translated, it gives CASSSGQLNEKLFF.